One sample yielded the 25 T cell receptor beta chains listed below, sequenced in a study of monozygotic twins with inflammatory bowel disease. TCRdb reanalyzed the 5' RACE reads and collapses them to one entry per CDR3 protein, without DNA. This sample's clone table lists over 130,000 distinct CDR3 sequences. Sample: blood. All receptors derive from a human donor with ulcerative colitis or Crohn's disease, or a healthy co-twin of an affected twin (not recorded which).

J is TRBJ2-7 and V is TRBV6-2 or TRBV6-3; as DNA is missing, the TRBD1 call by TCRdb cannot be tested. The CDR3 is 15 amino acids. Germline CDR1 MNHEY, CDR2 SVGEGT. The chain's CDR3 is CASSARDRGAYEQYF.

The CDR3 here is CASSHLGHKLSTDTQYF. V is TRBV3-1 and J is TRBJ2-3. CDR3 length: 17 amino acids. The germline V gene has CDR1 LGHDT and CDR2 YNNKEL (reference sequence).

The V gene is TRBV6-5, the J gene TRBJ2-5. The germline V gene encodes CDR1 MNHEY and CDR2 SVGAGI. There are 14 residues in the CDR3. The CDR3 reads CASSYSLQQETQYF.

This chain joins TRBV5-1 and TRBJ2-3; TCRdb's D call of TRBD1 is untestable without DNA. Per germline, CDR1 SGHRS and CDR2 YFSETQ. This CDR3 spans 15 amino acids. CDR3: CASKDGTGGTDTQYF.

The rearrangement links TRBV10-2 to TRBJ2-7; TCRdb designates TRBD1, a call that cannot be tested without DNA. The CDR3 is made up of 13 amino acids. Germline CDR1 WSHSY, CDR2 SAAADI. The CDR3 here is CASSGDRAYEQYF.

J is TRBJ1-5 and V is TRBV20-1; TCRdb's D call, TRBD1, is unchecked because there is no DNA. This CDR3 has 15 residues. The germline V gene has CDR1 DFQATT and CDR2 SNEGSKA (reference sequence). CDR3 residues: CSASDGGGGNQPQHF.

This chain connects TRBV7-2 to TRBJ1-4; TCRdb's assignment of TRBD1 cannot be checked, as there is no DNA. From germline, CDR1 is SGHTA and CDR2 FQGNSA. This CDR3 region has 14 residues. The CDR3 loop is CASSPWTGNEKLFF. The complete variable domain, with remaining parts taken from reference TRBV7-2 and TRBJ1-4, reads GAGVSQSPSNKVTEKGKDVELRCDPISGHTALYWYRQSLGQGLEFLIYFQGNSAPDKSGLPSDRFSAERTGGSVSTLTIQRTQQEDSAVYLCASSPWTGNEKLFFGSGTQLSVL.

The chain has TRBV7-8 and TRBJ1-4; TCRdb lists TRBD1, though no DNA is available to test this call. The CDR3 sequence is 14 residues long. Germline CDR1 reads SGHVS; CDR2 reads FQNEAQ. This CDR3 is CASSLGTQVQKLFF.

The chain has TRBV6-4 and TRBJ2-3; TCRdb names TRBD2, which stays unverified in the absence of DNA. The germline V gene encodes CDR1 MRHNA and CDR2 SNTAGT. The CDR3 runs 14 residues. CDR3: CASSEAGNTDTQYF.

This sequence joins TRBV2 and TRBJ2-3. The CDR3 has 17 residues. Germline CDR1 reads SNHLY; CDR2 reads FYNNEI. This CDR3 reads CASSESLGRSNTDTQYF. The whole variable domain, filled in from reference TRBV2 and TRBJ2-3, reads EPEVTQTPSHQVTQMGQEVILRCVPISNHLYFYWYRQILGQKVEFLVSFYNNEISEKSEIFDDQFSVERPDGSNFTLKIRSTKLEDSAMYFCASSESLGRSNTDTQYFGPGTRLTVL.

The chain employs TRBV9 and TRBJ2-3; the D gene TCRdb calls, TRBD1, cannot be checked with no DNA. The CDR3 spans 16 residues. CDR1 and CDR2 (germline): SGDLS, YYNGEE. CDR3 sequence: CASSALPGGAPDTQYF. Together with reference TRBV9 and TRBJ2-3, the CDR3 gives the full variable domain: DSGVTQTPKHLITATGQRVTLRCSPRSGDLSVYWYQQSLDQGLQFLIQYYNGEERAKGNILERFSAQQFPDLHSELNLSSLELGDSALYFCASSALPGGAPDTQYFGPGTRLTVL.

The chain links TRBV5-1 to TRBJ2-2; absent DNA, TCRdb's TRBD1 call cannot be checked. The CDR3 covers 16 residues. Per the germline V gene, CDR1 is SGHRS and CDR2 is YFSETQ. The CDR3 region is CASSRNSGSNTGELFF.

This chain connects TRBV20-1 to TRBJ1-1; the D gene TCRdb calls, TRBD1, cannot be checked with no DNA. Germline V gene sequence: CDR1 DFQATT, CDR2 SNEGSKA (reference sequence). The CDR3 is made up of 12 amino acids. CDR3: CSASWGVTEAFF.

The rearrangement links TRBV19 to TRBJ1-5. Per the germline V gene, CDR1 is LNHDA and CDR2 is SQIVND (reference sequence). The CDR3 covers 15 residues. The CDR3 here is CASSGGRGGNQPQHF.

The chain joins TRBV27 to TRBJ1-5; no DNA is available, so the TRBD1 call from TCRdb remains unchecked. This CDR3 is 14 amino acids long. Per the germline V gene, CDR1 is MNHEY and CDR2 is SMNVEV (reference sequence). The CDR3 sequence is CASSVRGRIRPQHF.

V and J are TRBV11-1 and TRBJ1-4. From germline, CDR1 is SGHAT and CDR2 FQDESV (reference sequence). The CDR3 consists of 13 residues. The CDR3 sequence is CASSLDTYEKLFF.

V gene TRBV20-1 combines with J gene TRBJ2-7; TCRdb designates TRBD1, a call that cannot be tested without DNA. The CDR3 contains 13 residues. Germline V CDR1 and CDR2: DFQATT, SNEGSKA (reference sequence). Here the CDR3 reads CSAPRQGTYEQYF.

This chain joins TRBV6-1 and TRBJ1-1; TCRdb picks TRBD1, but there is no DNA to check that call. The CDR3 is made up of 15 amino acids. Germline V gene lookup returns CDR1 MNHNS and CDR2 SASEGT. The chain's CDR3 is CASSEATGGNTEAFF.

The chain is built from TRBV12-3 or TRBV12-4 and TRBJ1-6. This CDR3 is built from 17 residues. CDR3 loop: CASSSVSQVFYNSPLHF.

The chain couples TRBV29-1 to TRBJ2-7; TCRdb's assignment of TRBD1 cannot be checked, as there is no DNA. The CDR3 is 14 amino acids. Germline V CDR1 and CDR2: SQVTM, ANQGSEA. CDR3 sequence: CSVDVQGMPYEQYF.

This CDR3 reads CSASRGANEKLFF. This rearrangement joins TRBV20-1 to TRBJ1-4; checking the TCRdb D call of TRBD1 is not possible without DNA. Germline lookup yields CDR1 DFQATT and CDR2 SNEGSKA (reference sequence). The CDR3 totals 13 residues.

This sequence joins TRBV7-2 and TRBJ2-5; no DNA is available, so the TRBD2 call from TCRdb remains unchecked. Germline CDR1 is SGHTA and CDR2 is FQGNSA. This CDR3 is 15 amino acids long. This CDR3 reads CASSLGLAKQETQYF.

This chain joins TRBV12-3 or TRBV12-4 and TRBJ2-3. CDR3 size: 11 residues. The CDR3 sequence is CASSFFDTQYF.

This rearrangement joins TRBV5-1 to TRBJ2-1; no DNA is available, so the TRBD1 call from TCRdb remains unchecked. This CDR3 region has 15 residues. Germline V CDR1 and CDR2: SGHRS, YFSETQ. CDR3 loop: CASSLSGTGYNEQFF.

V gene TRBV7-2 combines with J gene TRBJ2-7; as DNA is missing, the TRBD1 call by TCRdb cannot be tested. From germline, CDR1 is SGHTA and CDR2 FQGNSA. The CDR3 sequence is 15 residues long. CDR3 sequence: CASSSGTGHSYEQYF. The full variable domain, its missing parts supplied by reference TRBV7-2 and TRBJ2-7, is GAGVSQSPSNKVTEKGKDVELRCDPISGHTALYWYRQSLGQGLEFLIYFQGNSAPDKSGLPSDRFSAERTGGSVSTLTIQRTQQEDSAVYLCASSSGTGHSYEQYFGPGTRLTVT.